A selection of T cell receptor beta chains follows, all from one sample in a study of blood T cell repertoires in COVID-19. Libraries were prepared by immunoSEQ multiplex PCR; TCRdb keeps only in-frame clonotypes and omits some of them. The table records about 400,000 clones, about 89% of them present only once. The sample consisted of peripheral blood. All receptors come from a man between 35 and 55 years old with acute or convalescent COVID-19. CDR3s include the opening cysteine and the closing phenylalanine or tryptophan. Fields, in order: V gene, clone size, J gene, D gene, CDR3 protein, CDR3 DNA. A D gene is named only where the DNA matches it firmly. Rows may omit the clone size; those that give it use once, few, many or a size class.

>TRBV27|.|TRBJ1-1|.
CASSLWGGSEAFF
TGTGCCAGCAGTTTATGGGGGGGCTCTGAAGCTTTCTTT
>TRBV5-1|.|TRBJ2-1|.
CASSSDSYNEQFF
TGCGCCAGCAGCTCCGACAGCTACAATGAGCAGTTCTTC
>TRBV5-8|.|TRBJ1-3|TRBD1
CASSLGQGYGNTIYF
TGTGCCAGCAGCTTGGGACAGGGATACGGAAACACCATATATTTT
>TRBV5-6|.|TRBJ1-3|.
CASSFDRTYSGNTIYF
TGTGCCAGCAGTTTCGACAGAACCTATTCCGGAAACACCATATATTTT
>TRBV4-3|.|TRBJ1-2|.
CASSQDTSFLNYGYTF
TGCGCCAGCAGCCAAGATACTTCTTTCCTAAACTATGGCTACACCTTC
>TRBV6-5|.|TRBJ1-4|.
CASGRGNEKLFF
TGTGCCAGCGGCAGGGGTAATGAAAAACTGTTTTTT
>TRBV7-2|.|TRBJ1-1|TRBD1
CASSLGDRVNTEAFF
TGTGCCAGCAGCTTAGGGGACAGGGTGAACACTGAAGCTTTCTTT
>TRBV9|.|TRBJ2-2|.
CASSVGITRPGELFF
TGTGCCAGCAGCGTAGGAATAACGCGGCCCGGGGAGCTGTTTTTT
>TRBV6-5|.|TRBJ2-1|.
CASSYRGEQFF
TGTGCCAGCAGTTACCGCGGTGAGCAGTTCTTC
>TRBV28|.|TRBJ1-2|TRBD1
CASSFRQGLYGYTF
TGTGCCAGCAGTTTTCGACAGGGCCTCTATGGCTACACCTTC
>TRBV2|.|TRBJ1-1|TRBD1
CASSEYSLGDRASEAFF
TGTGCCAGCAGTGAATATAGCTTAGGGGACAGGGCCTCTGAAGCTTTCTTT
>TRBV19|.|TRBJ2-1|TRBD1
CASSNTGGNNEQFF
TGTGCCAGTAGTAATACAGGGGGGAACAATGAGCAGTTCTTC
>TRBV20-1|.|TRBJ2-7|TRBD2
CSASDGTRRHEQYF
TGCAGTGCTAGTGACGGGACTAGAAGGCACGAGCAGTACTTC
>TRBV19|.|TRBJ2-7|TRBD1
CASSPGTGIYEQYF
TGTGCCAGTAGCCCCGGGACAGGGATCTACGAGCAGTACTTC
>TRBV7-6|.|TRBJ2-3|.
CASIRFADTQYF
TGTGCCAGCATCAGATTCGCAGATACGCAGTATTTT
>TRBV28|.|TRBJ2-3|.
CASSLNSGTSTDTQYF
TGTGCCAGCAGTTTAAATAGCGGAACTAGCACAGATACGCAGTATTTT
>TRBV12-3/TRBV12-4|.|TRBJ2-3|.
CASSPQGQNTQYF
TGTGCCAGCAGTCCGCAGGGACAAAATACGCAGTATTTT
>TRBV19|.|TRBJ2-7|.
CASSRQDQGEQYF
TGTGCCAGTAGTCGACAGGACCAAGGCGAGCAGTACTTC
>TRBV19|.|TRBJ2-1|.
CASSFGQTNNEQFF
TGTGCCAGTAGTTTTGGGCAGACCAACAATGAGCAGTTCTTC
>TRBV9|.|TRBJ1-6|.
CASSLEYRAHYNSPLHF
TGTGCCAGCAGCCTTGAATACAGGGCTCACTATAATTCACCCCTCCACTTT
>TRBV9|.|TRBJ2-6|.
CASSAGGGRYSGANVLTF
TGTGCCAGCAGCGCTGGAGGGGGCCGTTACTCTGGGGCCAACGTCCTGACTTTC
>TRBV5-1|.|TRBJ1-2|.
CASSLFLQGVDGYTF
TGCGCCAGCAGCTTGTTTCTCCAGGGTGTAGATGGCTACACCTTC
>TRBV4-3|.|TRBJ2-3|TRBD2
CASSQEPAGGPGDTQYF
TGCGCCAGCAGCCAAGAGCCAGCGGGGGGGCCCGGAGATACGCAGTATTTT
>TRBV9|.|TRBJ2-1|TRBD2
CASSVVSSGGAVEQFF
TGTGCCAGCAGCGTAGTATCCAGCGGGGGGGCCGTTGAGCAGTTCTTC
>TRBV6-5|.|TRBJ1-4|TRBD1
CASRPPGQEKLFF
TGTGCCAGCAGGCCACCGGGACAGGAAAAACTGTTTTTT
>TRBV7-8|.|TRBJ2-1|.
CASSLELPGYNEQFF
TGTGCCAGCAGCTTAGAACTGCCCGGCTACAATGAGCAGTTCTTC
>TRBV28|.|TRBJ1-3|.
CASSPPRSGNTIYF
TGTGCCAGCAGTCCCCCCCGGTCTGGAAACACCATATATTTT
>TRBV11-2|once|TRBJ2-7|.
CASSLVISPTGAPYEQYF
TGTGCCAGCAGCTTAGTCATTAGTCCGACAGGTGCCCCCTACGAGCAGTACTTC
>TRBV7-9|.|TRBJ2-1|.
CASRPSLGLGTAFGNEQFF
TGTGCCAGCAGACCCTCACTGGGACTTGGGACAGCTTTCGGGAATGAGCAGTTCTTC
>TRBV27|many|TRBJ2-1|.
CASSLSFGSYNEQFF
TGTGCCAGCAGTTTAAGCTTCGGCTCCTACAATGAGCAGTTCTTC
>TRBV5-1|.|TRBJ1-2|.
CASSFAGARDYGYTF
TGCGCCAGCAGCTTTGCAGGGGCTAGGGACTATGGCTACACCTTC
>TRBV10-3|once|TRBJ2-3|.
CAISGSGGVPDTQYF
TGTGCCATCAGTGGGTCCGGGGGAGTCCCAGATACGCAGTATTTT
>TRBV28|.|TRBJ1-4|TRBD1
CASRDRELATNEKLFF
TGTGCCAGCAGAGACAGGGAGCTCGCAACTAATGAAAAACTGTTTTTT
>TRBV2|.|TRBJ2-3|.
CASSERGNRADTQYF
TGTGCCAGCTCCGAGAGGGGGAACAGGGCAGATACGCAGTATTTT